These 7 T cell receptor beta chains share one sample of origin, sequenced in a study of CD8 T cells in Susac syndrome. RNA totalling about 0.45 to 1 ug underwent reverse transcription with random hexamers. TCRdb independently ran MiXCR on the immunoSEQ multiplex PCR reads; one entry per CDR3 protein. Of about 240,000 distinct CDR3 sequences in the sample, about 96% were seen once. Sequences were obtained from CD4+ T cells from PBMCs. These receptors originate from a human donor with Susac syndrome.

CDR3 residues: CASSVGDRGNQPQHF. DNA for the CDR3: TGTGCCAGCAGCGTAGGCGACAGGGGAAATCAGCCCCAGCATTTT. This rearrangement joins TRBV9 to TRBJ1-5; TRBD1 matches at 8 bases. V lost 0 bases and J lost 4; bases outside the gene matches: 3. The germline CDR1 and CDR2 sequences are SGDLS and YYNGEE. CDR3 length: 15 amino acids.

The rearrangement uses TRBV24-1 and TRBJ1-2; 7 bases match TRBD1. V was pared by 4 bases and J by 7 bases, with 2 bases of the junction left unmatched. Germline V CDR1 and CDR2: KGHDR, SFDVKD. This CDR3 region has 12 residues. The CDR3 loop reads CATSDQGGGYTF. The CDR3 region has the DNA TGTGCCACCAGTGACCAGGGGGGTGGCTACACCTTC.

The J gene is TRBJ1-1, the V gene TRBV4-1; 7 nucleotides align to TRBD1. The germline V gene encodes CDR1 MGHRA and CDR2 YSYEKL. This CDR3 spans 17 amino acids. V was clipped by 1 base and J by 5 bases; unmatched bases: 13. The DNA for the CDR3 is TGCGCCAGCAGCCAAGGGGCGAGGGGGCTGGGGGGTACTGAAGCTTTCTTT. This codes for CASSQGARGLGGTEAFF.

The chain is built from TRBV7-3 and TRBJ2-5; maybe TRBD1 (5 bases). Trimming left V 5 bases short and J 9 bases short, with 16 bases between. This CDR3 is built from 13 residues. Germline-derived CDR1 and CDR2 are SGHTA and FQGTGA. Written as DNA, the CDR3 is TGTGCCAGCAGCGAGAGGACATTCGGTGCCCAGTACTTC. The encoded protein is CASSERTFGAQYF.

The rearrangement joins TRBV20-1 to TRBJ2-7; 12 nucleotides align to TRBD2. This CDR3 is 15 amino acids long. Looked up from germline, CDR1 is DFQATT and CDR2 is SNEGSKA (reference sequence). Trimming cost V 3 bases and J 3 bases; bases outside gene matches: 6. The chain's CDR3 is CSARRASGRVYEQYF. The CDR3 bases are TGCAGTGCTAGGCGGGCTAGCGGGAGGGTCTACGAGCAGTACTTC.

The chain combines TRBV10-3 with TRBJ2-2; 14 bases match TRBD2. The V segment lost 7 bases and the J segment 0 bases; nucleotides outside the gene matches: 22. Per the germline V gene, CDR1 is ENHRY and CDR2 is SYGVKD. The CDR3 length is 23 residues. CDR3 sequence (DNA): TGTGCCATCATACCTCCAAGGAGCCATTACCCGGGACTAGCGGGAGCGAACACCGGGGAGCTGTTTTTT. Its protein is CAIIPPRSHYPGLAGANTGELFF.

V is TRBV10-2 and J is TRBJ2-5; D unresolved. The CDR3 has 13 residues. Between the trimmed V and J ends, which lost 6 bases and 1 base, there was a span of 9 bases. Germline assignment: CDR1 WSHSY and CDR2 SAAADI. The CDR3 nucleotides are TGCGCCAGCAGCGAACAGATCCAAGAGACCCAGTACTTC. Translated: CASSEQIQETQYF.